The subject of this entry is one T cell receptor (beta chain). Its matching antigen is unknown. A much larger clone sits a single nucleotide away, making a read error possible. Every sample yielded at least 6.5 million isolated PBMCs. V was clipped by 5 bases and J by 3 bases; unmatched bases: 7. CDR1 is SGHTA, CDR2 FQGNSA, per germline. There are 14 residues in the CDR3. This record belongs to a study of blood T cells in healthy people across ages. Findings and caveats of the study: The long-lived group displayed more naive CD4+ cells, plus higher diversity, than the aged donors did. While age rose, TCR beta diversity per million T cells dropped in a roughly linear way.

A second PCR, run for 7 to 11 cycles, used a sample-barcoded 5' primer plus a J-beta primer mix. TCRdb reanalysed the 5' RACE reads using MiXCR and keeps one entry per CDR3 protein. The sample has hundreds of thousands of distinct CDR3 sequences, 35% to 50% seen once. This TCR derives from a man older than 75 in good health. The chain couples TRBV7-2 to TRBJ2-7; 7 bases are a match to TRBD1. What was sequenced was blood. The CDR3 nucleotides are TGTGCCAGCAGCGTACAGGGGACGGGCTACGAGCAGTACTTC. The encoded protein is CASSVQGTGYEQYF.